The 20 T cell receptor beta chains given below trace back to one sample, sequenced in a study of CD8+ T cells in alopecia areata. cDNA serving as the sequencing template came from extracted, reverse transcribed RNA. Sequencing used immunoSEQ multiplex PCR; TCRdb keeps in-frame clones, though not all of them. The table includes 220,000 or so clones, around three fifths detected once. The input for sequencing was CD4+ T cells sorted from blood, taken at week 0. These receptors originate from a human donor with alopecia areata.

The V call is TRBV9, the J call TRBJ2-5; 7 bases line up with TRBD2. This CDR3 has 15 amino acids. The V segment lost 0 bases and the J segment 2 bases; nucleotides outside the gene matches: 4. Germline V gene data show CDR1 as SGDLS and CDR2 as YYNGEE. The CDR3 nucleotides read TGTGCCAGCAGCGTAGCTTGGGGAGGGCAAGAGACCCAGTACTTC. Translation gives CASSVAWGGQETQYF.

The V and J genes are TRBV5-1 and TRBJ2-7, with D possibly being TRBD2 (7 bases). The CDR3 is 16 amino acids. V gave up 0 bases and J gave up 4 bases, with 17 bases separating them. CDR1 is SGHRS, CDR2 YFSETQ, per germline. The DNA for the CDR3 is TGCGCCAGCAGCTTGGGCGTCCCAGGGGAGGGATACGAGCAGTACTTC. Its protein is CASSLGVPGEGYEQYF. Complete variable domain (other parts from reference TRBV5-1 and TRBJ2-7): KAGVTQTPRYLIKTRGQQVTLSCSPISGHRSVSWYQQTPGQGLQFLFEYFSETQRNKGNFPGRFSGRQFSNSRSEMNVSTLELGDSALYLCASSLGVPGEGYEQYFGPGTRLTVT.

The chain carries TRBV6-5 and TRBJ2-3, with D hard to call. With 5 bases removed from V and 5 bases from J, the gap between germline ends came to 8 bases. CDR3 length equals 12 residues. CDR1 and CDR2 from the germline V gene are MNHEY and SVGAGI. The chain's CDR3 is CASSPTEDTQYF. The CDR3 coding sequence is TGTGCCAGCAGTCCGACTGAAGATACGCAGTATTTT.

The rearrangement links TRBV13 to TRBJ2-1; maybe TRBD1 (6 bases). Germline V CDR1 and CDR2: PRHDT, FYEKMQ (reference sequence). The CDR3 extends over 15 amino acids. V was pared by 5 bases and J by 8 bases, with 19 bases between. Here the CDR3 DNA reads TGTGCCAGCAGCAACGGACAGTTCCAGGGCGATGAGCAGTTCTTC. It translates to CASSNGQFQGDEQFF.

The chain uses TRBV6-5 and TRBJ2-3, with TRBD1 as a possible D gene (6 bases). The CDR3 is made up of 16 amino acids. V was pared by 2 bases and J by 4 bases, with 16 bases between. The germline V gene has CDR1 MNHEY and CDR2 SVGAGI. The CDR3 spells CASSYEVGARADTQYF. The CDR3 region has the DNA TGTGCCAGCAGTTACGAGGTGGGGGCTAGGGCAGATACGCAGTATTTT.

The chain uses TRBV10-3 and TRBJ2-3, with 13 bases aligning to TRBD2. Germline V gene sequence: CDR1 ENHRY, CDR2 SYGVKD. The CDR3 has 14 residues. The V gene end was trimmed by 10 bases and the J gene end by 1 base; junction bases not matched to a gene: 2. CDR3 residues: CATGTSGGTDTQYF. For the CDR3, the DNA is TGTGCCACAGGGACTAGCGGGGGCACAGATACGCAGTATTTT.

The sample holds a few counts of this clone. The gene calls are TRBV4-3 and TRBJ2-4, with 8 nucleotides matching TRBD1. The CDR3 is 13 residues long. Germline V gene sequence: CDR1 LGHNA, CDR2 YSLEER. The trim removed 4 bases at V and 8 bases at J, leaving 4 bases unmatched. The CDR3 bases are TGCGCCAGCAGCCCCCGACAGGGGTACATTCAGTACTTC. This gives the protein CASSPRQGYIQYF.

The chain has TRBV12-5 and TRBJ2-7; 10 bases agree with TRBD1. The CDR3 covers 15 residues. CDR1 LGHNT and CDR2 FRNRAP come from the germline V gene. J was trimmed by 3 bases and V by 6 bases; bases with no gene match: 8. CDR3 sequence (DNA): TGTGCTAGTGGCCGGGGACAGGGGACGGTCTACGAGCAGTACTTC. Translation: CASGRGQGTVYEQYF.

In this sample, this clone turned up once. A much larger clone is a single base away; this may be a read error. V gene TRBV7-9 combines with J gene TRBJ1-5; possible D gene TRBD1, 6 bases. The CDR3 spans 12 residues. V lost 5 bases to trimming and J lost 6 bases, with 8 bases between them. Germline V gene data show CDR1 as SEHNR and CDR2 as FQNEAQ (reference sequence). CDR3 residues: CASSPGAQPQHF. In DNA form, the CDR3 reads TGTGCCAGCAGCCCGGGGGCTCAGCCCCAGCATTTT.

The chain recombines TRBV29-1 with TRBJ1-2; 9 bases are shared with TRBD1. Germline V gives CDR1 SQVTM, CDR2 ANQGSEA. This CDR3 is 14 amino acids long. Trimming cost V 3 bases and J 1 base; bases outside gene matches: 3. The CDR3 DNA sequence: TGCAGCGTTGACGGGGGACAGGGTAACTATGGCTACACCTTC. Translation gives CSVDGGQGNYGYTF.

This chain joins TRBV7-2 and TRBJ2-4, with a weak D call TRBD1 (5 bases). V lost 2 bases to trimming and J lost 3 bases, with 11 bases between them. CDR3 size: 15 residues. CDR1 and CDR2 from the germline V gene are SGHTA and FQGNSA. The CDR3 spells CASSLQGNGKNIQYF. CDR3 nucleotides: TGTGCCAGCAGCTTACAGGGTAACGGCAAAAACATTCAGTACTTC.

The V gene is TRBV29-1, the J gene TRBJ2-2, with D uncertain. Per the germline V gene, CDR1 is SQVTM and CDR2 is ANQGSEA. V was trimmed by 4 bases and J by 0 bases, leaving 9 bases between them. CDR3 length: 14 residues. In DNA, the CDR3 is TGCAGCGTTGCAAAGCTAGCGAACACCGGGGAGCTGTTTTTT. Translating it yields CSVAKLANTGELFF.

The chain carries TRBV25-1 and TRBJ2-1; a weak D match, TRBD2 (5 bases). The CDR3 spans 15 residues. CDR1 MGHDK and CDR2 SYGVNS come from the germline V gene. V was shortened by 2 bases and J by 4 bases, with 12 bases between the two germline ends. This CDR3 reads CASSETQPGYNEQFF. CDR3 nucleotide sequence: TGTGCCAGCAGTGAAACACAGCCGGGGTACAATGAGCAGTTCTTC.

This clone was observed a few times. Other DNA sequences from this sample encode an identical CDR3 as well. This chain uses TRBV30 with TRBJ1-1, with D unresolved. Deletions cut 1 base from V and 0 bases from J, with 9 bases between. From germline, CDR1 is GTSNPN and CDR2 SVGIG (reference sequence). The CDR3 totals 14 residues. The CDR3 coding sequence is TGTGCCTGGAGTGGTGATCTAATGAACACTGAAGCTTTCTTT. Protein product: CAWSGDLMNTEAFF.

This clone was seen more than once but under ten times. The chain combines TRBV25-1 with TRBJ2-7; 9 nucleotides match TRBD2. This CDR3 is 14 amino acids long. CDR1 and CDR2 (germline): MGHDK, SYGVNS. Unmatched junction bases numbered 3, after V lost 1 base and J lost 5 bases. The CDR3 nucleotides read TGTGCCAGCAGTGAATCAGCTAGCGGGGACGAGCAGTACTTC. Translated: CASSESASGDEQYF.

In regard to this clone: The same CDR3 arises from other DNA sequences in this sample as well. V and J are TRBV29-1 and TRBJ1-5, with TRBD1 as a possible D gene (6 bases). The CDR3 is made up of 12 amino acids. The germline V and J ends were trimmed by 4 bases and 6 bases, with 10 bases remaining between them. The germline V gene encodes CDR1 SQVTM and CDR2 ANQGSEA. The CDR3 protein is CSVAGVGQPQHF. The CDR3 DNA reads TGCAGCGTTGCAGGGGTCGGTCAGCCCCAGCATTTT.

This clone was recorded once. The chain has TRBV4-1 and TRBJ1-1, with D possibly matching TRBD1 (6 bases). The germline V gene has CDR1 MGHRA and CDR2 YSYEKL. The V and J ends lost 4 bases and 8 bases respectively, with 14 bases between them. This CDR3 has 13 amino acids. The CDR3 reads CASSRTTQGEAFF. CDR3 nucleotides: TGCGCCAGCAGCCGAACGACTCAGGGGGAAGCTTTCTTT.

Comments on this clone: The sample contains more than one DNA sequence encoding this CDR3. The chain joins TRBV5-1 to TRBJ2-3; D gene uncertain. The V and J ends lost 2 bases and 6 bases respectively, with 4 bases between them. Germline loops: CDR1 SGHRS, CDR2 YFSETQ. CDR3 length: 11 residues. CDR3 sequence: CASSLGDTQYF. The CDR3 DNA follows: TGCGCCAGCAGCTTAGGGGATACGCAGTATTTT.

The genes are TRBV29-1 and TRBJ1-2; 8 positions match TRBD1. Germline V gene lookup returns CDR1 SQVTM and CDR2 ANQGSEA. The ends lost 5 bases at V and 0 bases at J; junction bases unmatched: 17. This CDR3 has 18 amino acids. The CDR3 DNA reads TGCAGCGTTCGCCCGGGGGTAAGACAGGGGTCAGCTAACTATGGCTACACCTTC. This translates into CSVRPGVRQGSANYGYTF.

Ten or more counts support this clone. The chain is built from TRBV16 and TRBJ2-1, with D maybe TRBD2 (5 bases). CDR1 is KGHSY, CDR2 FQNENV, per germline. The CDR3 is 16 amino acids. Trimming removed 3 bases from V and 0 bases from J, with 12 bases in between. The CDR3 coding sequence is TGTGCCAGCAGCCAGCATACGGGGATCTCCTACAATGAGCAGTTCTTC. Encoded protein: CASSQHTGISYNEQFF.